These 22 T cell receptor beta chains share one sample of origin, sequenced in a study of cytomegalovirus exposure and HLA in healthy donors. The primer mix had 60 Vbeta and 13 Jbeta primers. Generated by immunoSEQ multiplex PCR, the TCRdb table keeps only in-frame clones and is missing some. This table holds over 200,000 clones, 77% found once. Sequenced sample: PBMCs. The receptors stem from a woman aged 55-70 years in good health and CMV-seropositive.

This clone was seen just once. The V call is TRBV20-1, the J call TRBJ2-5, with D perhaps matching TRBD2 (5 bases). V lost 5 bases, J lost 4 bases, and 8 bases lay in between. Germline V CDR1 and CDR2: DFQATT, SNEGSKA (reference sequence). The CDR3 covers 11 residues. The CDR3 loop reads CSAHRGETQYF. Here the CDR3 DNA reads TGCAGTGCTCACCGGGGAGAGACCCAGTACTTC.

This clone was picked up a small number of times. The chain combines TRBV18 with TRBJ1-4; a weak D match, TRBD1 (5 bases). Trimming removed 2 bases at V and 4 bases at J, with 14 bases between. The germline V gene has CDR1 KGHSH and CDR2 LQKENI. CDR3 length: 16 residues. The CDR3 DNA follows: TGTGCCAGCTCACCAGGTGGAGGGGTATATAATGAAAAACTGTTTTTT. The encoded protein is CASSPGGGVYNEKLFF.

This clone was detected a few times. J is TRBJ2-7 and V is TRBV7-2; D is perhaps TRBD2 (5 bases). Deletions cut 4 bases from V and 1 base from J, with 11 bases between. The germline V gene has CDR1 SGHTA and CDR2 FQGNSA. The CDR3 is made up of 14 amino acids. The CDR3 DNA reads as TGTGCCAGCAGCTACCCTCAGCGGTCCTACGAGCAGTACTTC. Translation gives CASSYPQRSYEQYF.

The chain is built from TRBV2 and TRBJ2-7; D might be TRBD1 (6 bases). The germline gives CDR1 SNHLY, CDR2 FYNNEI. Trimming removed 7 bases from V and 0 bases from J, with 13 bases in between. CDR3 length: 14 amino acids. CDR3 coding DNA: TGTGCCAGCACCATTGAGGACAGCTCCTACGAGCAGTACTTC. Its protein product is CASTIEDSSYEQYF.

Here the CDR3 DNA reads TGTGCCAGCTCCCCAAATCTGAGGGAAAAACTGTTTTTT. It encodes CASSPNLREKLFF. J is TRBJ1-4 and V is TRBV18; D call uncertain. The CDR3 sequence is 13 residues long. Trimming left V 6 bases short and J 8 bases short, with 13 bases between. Germline V gene sequence: CDR1 KGHSH, CDR2 LQKENI.

J is TRBJ1-2 and V is TRBV10-3; 7 bases line up with TRBD1. The CDR3 is 17 amino acids. V shed 6 bases, J shed 8 bases, and the junction held 21 bases outside the gene matches. Germline V gene lookup returns CDR1 ENHRY and CDR2 SYGVKD. CDR3 in DNA: TGTGCCATCAGGATCGCATCCCTTCTGGTACAGGGGACGGGCTACACCTTC. It yields the protein CAIRIASLLVQGTGYTF.

The rearrangement joins TRBV5-1 to TRBJ2-7, with TRBD2 identical over 8 bases. Germline values: CDR1 SGHRS, CDR2 YFSETQ. The trim removed 5 bases at V and 6 bases at J, leaving 7 bases unmatched. CDR3 length: 13 residues. CDR3 residues: CASRSVAGPEQYF. CDR3 sequence (DNA): TGCGCCAGCAGGTCGGTAGCGGGACCCGAGCAGTACTTC.

In this sample, this clone turned up a few times. The chain couples TRBV19 to TRBJ2-1; TRBD1 matches at 7 bases. The CDR3 covers 16 residues. Trimming cost V 0 bases and J 8 bases; bases outside gene matches: 10. The V gene's germline CDR1 is LNHDA and CDR2 SQIVND (reference sequence). The CDR3 DNA reads TGTGCCAGTAGTATAGAATCCCACAGGGGAACGCATGAGCAGTTCTTC. It is translated as CASSIESHRGTHEQFF.

This clone occurred a few times. In nucleotides, the CDR3 is TGTGCCTGGACTAGCGGGCCGAACAATGAGCAGTTCTTC. Protein: CAWTSGPNNEQFF. The chain employs TRBV30 and TRBJ2-1; 8 bases are a match to TRBD2. After removal of 4 bases from V and 5 bases from J, the junction contained 4 bases not matched to a gene. This CDR3 has 13 amino acids. Germline values: CDR1 GTSNPN, CDR2 SVGIG (reference sequence).

This chain joins TRBV5-1 and TRBJ2-5, with a weak D call TRBD2 (5 bases). This CDR3 is 15 amino acids long. V lost 0 bases, J lost 5 bases, and 14 bases lay in between. The germline V gene has CDR1 SGHRS and CDR2 YFSETQ. CDR3 DNA: TGCGCCAGCAGCTTGGTTCTAACCGAGGGTGAGACCCAGTACTTC. Amino acids: CASSLVLTEGETQYF.

The chain recombines TRBV6-5 with TRBJ2-1; 8 nucleotides match TRBD1. CDR3 length equals 13 residues. V shed 4 bases, J shed 9 bases, and the junction held 5 bases outside the gene matches. Per germline, CDR1 MNHEY and CDR2 SVGAGI. The CDR3 coding sequence is TGTGCCAGCAGTTCCCAGGGGGCAAGTGAGCAGTTCTTC. Its translation: CASSSQGASEQFF.

The rearrangement joins TRBV30 to TRBJ1-5, with 7 nucleotides matching TRBD1. The CDR3 has 13 amino acids. V was clipped by 8 bases and J by 6 bases; unmatched bases: 10. In germline, CDR1 is GTSNPN, CDR2 SVGIG (reference sequence). CDR3 amino acids: CALSQGGRQPQHF. In DNA form, the CDR3 reads TGTGCCCTTTCTCAGGGGGGTCGTCAGCCCCAGCATTTT.

CDR3 in DNA: TGTGCCAGCAGCTTAGACCAGCGGGATCCCCAGTTCTTC. Its translation: CASSLDQRDPQFF. This chain connects TRBV11-1 to TRBJ2-1; 7 positions match TRBD2. The V and J ends lost 1 base and 13 bases, in that order; junction bases with no gene match: 7. Germline V lookup: CDR1 SGHAT, CDR2 FQDESV (reference sequence). The length of the CDR3 is 13 residues.

V is TRBV6-5 and J is TRBJ1-5; D gene uncertain. The V end lost 6 bases, the J end lost 5 bases, and 11 bases lay between the germline ends. Germline V gives CDR1 MNHEY, CDR2 SVGAGI. This CDR3 contains 13 residues. This CDR3 is CASSPTPDQPQHF. The CDR3 DNA is TGTGCCAGCAGCCCTACCCCCGATCAGCCCCAGCATTTT.

This clone was counted a few times. This sequence joins TRBV7-2 and TRBJ1-2, with D hard to call. Germline V gene lookup returns CDR1 SGHTA and CDR2 FQGNSA. The CDR3 extends over 13 amino acids. Between the trimmed V and J ends, which lost 1 base and 8 bases, there was a span of 11 bases. The CDR3 protein is CASSLVSGRGYTF. The CDR3 bases are TGTGCCAGCAGCTTAGTGTCAGGTCGCGGCTACACCTTC. Drawing the rest from reference TRBV7-2 and TRBJ1-2, the complete variable domain is GAGVSQSPSNKVTEKGKDVELRCDPISGHTALYWYRQSLGQGLEFLIYFQGNSAPDKSGLPSDRFSAERTGGSVSTLTIQRTQQEDSAVYLCASSLVSGRGYTFGSGTRLTVV.

V and J are TRBV27 and TRBJ1-1; D call uncertain. Trimming removed 3 bases at V and 0 bases at J, with 26 bases between. This CDR3 is built from 20 residues. Germline-derived CDR1 and CDR2 are MNHEY and SMNVEV (reference sequence). The CDR3 nucleotides read TGTGCCAGCAGTTTTCCCCGCGTCTGGGCAAGGATTATAATGAACACTGAAGCTTTCTTT. This codes for CASSFPRVWARIIMNTEAFF.

The rearrangement links TRBV6-1 to TRBJ1-5; TRBD1 aligns across 8 bases. Germline-derived CDR1 and CDR2 are MNHNS and SASEGT. The CDR3 consists of 15 residues. J was trimmed by 2 bases and V by 6 bases; bases with no gene match: 6. CDR3 DNA: TGTGCCAGCAGGGATGGACAGGGAGGCAATCAGCCCCAGCATTTT. This translates into CASRDGQGGNQPQHF.

This chain connects TRBV7-2 to TRBJ2-3; the D gene is possibly TRBD2 (7 bases). Trimming stripped 0 bases from V and 4 bases from J, with 11 bases between. Germline V gives CDR1 SGHTA, CDR2 FQGNSA. The CDR3 runs to 15 residues. The CDR3: CASSLAWGGPDTQYF. CDR3 coding DNA: TGTGCCAGCAGCTTAGCATGGGGGGGGCCAGATACGCAGTATTTT.

The gene calls are TRBV5-6 and TRBJ2-1; no definite D call. This CDR3 comprises 10 residues. V lost 5 bases, J lost 8 bases, and 5 bases lay in between. Germline values: CDR1 SGHDT, CDR2 YYEEEE. CDR3 sequence (DNA): TGTGCCAGCAGGAGGCATGAGCAGTTCTTC. This translates into CASRRHEQFF. The full variable domain, with the rest looked up from reference TRBV5-6 and TRBJ2-1, is DAGVTQSPTHLIKTRGQQVTLRCSPKSGHDTVSWYQQALGQGPQFIFQYYEEEERQRGNFPDRFSGHQFPNYSSELNVNALLLGDSALYLCASRRHEQFFGPGTRLTVL.

The chain carries TRBV15 and TRBJ1-1; 7 nucleotides line up with TRBD1. Trimming cost V 2 bases and J 3 bases; bases outside gene matches: 12. The CDR3 loop spans 17 amino acids. The germline V gene has CDR1 LNHNV and CDR2 YYDKDF (reference sequence). The CDR3 region has the DNA TGTGCCACCAGCAGATACAGGGGTTTGAGCTCTGACACTGAAGCTTTCTTT. Translating it yields CATSRYRGLSSDTEAFF.

This chain links TRBV2 with TRBJ1-5; 8 bases are shared with TRBD1. CDR3 size: 16 residues. Germline trimming cut 1 base from V and 2 bases from J; bases unmatched to any gene: 4. Germline V CDR1 and CDR2: SNHLY, FYNNEI. The DNA of the CDR3 is TGTGCCAGCAGTGAAGGCGGGACAGGTCGCAATCAGCCCCAGCATTTT. Protein: CASSEGGTGRNQPQHF.

This clone came up a few times. The chain couples TRBV30 to TRBJ1-2; 10 nucleotides line up with TRBD1. Unmatched junction bases numbered 7, after V lost 1 base and J lost 8 bases. The CDR3 loop spans 14 amino acids. Germline V lookup: CDR1 GTSNPN, CDR2 SVGIG (reference sequence). CDR3 DNA: TGTGCCTGGAGTGAGAGACAGGGGGCGAGGGGCTACACCTTC. It is translated as CAWSERQGARGYTF.